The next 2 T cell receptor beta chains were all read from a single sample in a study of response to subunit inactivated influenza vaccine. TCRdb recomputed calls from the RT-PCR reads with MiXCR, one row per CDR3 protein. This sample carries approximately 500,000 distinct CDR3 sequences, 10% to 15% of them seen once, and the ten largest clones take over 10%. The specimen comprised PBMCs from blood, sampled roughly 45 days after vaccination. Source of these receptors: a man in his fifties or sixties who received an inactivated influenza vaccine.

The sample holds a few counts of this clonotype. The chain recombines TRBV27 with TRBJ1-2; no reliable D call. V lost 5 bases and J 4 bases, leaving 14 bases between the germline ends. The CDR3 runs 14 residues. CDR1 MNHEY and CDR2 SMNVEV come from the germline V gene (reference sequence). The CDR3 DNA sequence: TGTGCCAGCAGTCCAGGACTGAGCCGCTATGGCTACACCTTC. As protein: CASSPGLSRYGYTF.

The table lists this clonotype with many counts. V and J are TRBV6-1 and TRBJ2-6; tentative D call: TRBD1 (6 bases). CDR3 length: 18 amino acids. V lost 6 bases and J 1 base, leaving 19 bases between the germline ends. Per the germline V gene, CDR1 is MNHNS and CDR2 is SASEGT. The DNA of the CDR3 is TGTGCCAGCAGAAGACACCGGGCCACAGGGTCTGGGGCCAACGTCCTGACTTTC. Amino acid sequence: CASRRHRATGSGANVLTF.